Following are 8 T cell receptor beta chains from one sample sequenced in a study of shared clonotypes between healthy human individuals. Sequenced by immunoSEQ multiplex PCR; TCRdb stores in-frame clones only, minus some. The sample yields approximately 2.1 million clones, just over 90% seen once. Sequenced input: naive CD4+ T cells from PBMCs. Documented subset: CD45RA+ positively selected. These receptors originate from a man younger than 30 in good health. Some clones in this sample may be carry-over from other donors' samples.

V gene TRBV5-1 combines with J gene TRBJ1-1, with a tentative D call TRBD1 (5 bases). Trimming removed 9 bases at V and 3 bases at J, with 18 bases between. The germline V gene has CDR1 SGHRS and CDR2 YFSETQ. The CDR3 covers 14 residues. The CDR3 here is CATTPGGEDTEAFF. In DNA form, the CDR3 reads TGCGCCACCACCCCGGGGGGGGAGGACACTGAAGCTTTCTTT.

The chain combines TRBV5-1 with TRBJ2-2, with a weak D call TRBD1 (5 bases). This CDR3 spans 17 amino acids. The V gene lost 3 bases and the J gene lost 1 base, with 16 bases spanning the gap. The germline V gene encodes CDR1 SGHRS and CDR2 YFSETQ. CDR3: CASSSGPETGNTGELFF. In DNA, the CDR3 is TGCGCCAGCAGCTCTGGGCCGGAAACAGGGAACACCGGGGAGCTGTTTTTT. Looking up the rest from reference TRBV5-1 and TRBJ2-2 gives the full variable domain: KAGVTQTPRYLIKTRGQQVTLSCSPISGHRSVSWYQQTPGQGLQFLFEYFSETQRNKGNFPGRFSGRQFSNSRSEMNVSTLELGDSALYLCASSSGPETGNTGELFFGEGSRLTVL.

V and J are TRBV27 and TRBJ1-2, with D perhaps TRBD1 (5 bases). Germline V gene lookup returns CDR1 MNHEY and CDR2 SMNVEV (reference sequence). The germline V and J ends were trimmed by 3 bases and 7 bases, with 15 bases remaining between them. The CDR3 covers 14 residues. CDR3 loop: CASSFRGGESGYTF. The CDR3 coding sequence is TGTGCCAGCAGTTTTAGGGGTGGGGAATCTGGCTACACCTTC.

This chain uses TRBV28 with TRBJ1-2; D remains ambiguous. Germline CDR1 is MDHEN and CDR2 is SYDVKM. The CDR3 length is 14 residues. Trimming pared 5 bases from V and 4 bases from J, leaving 14 bases between. The CDR3 DNA reads TGTGCCAGCAGTCCCCTACCGGCGGGCTATGGCTACACCTTC. Translation gives CASSPLPAGYGYTF.

V gene TRBV28 combines with J gene TRBJ1-5, with TRBD1 as a possible D gene (5 bases). The CDR3 runs 16 residues. Trimming shortened V by 3 bases and J by 1 base, and 13 bases separated the two germline ends. Germline lookup yields CDR1 MDHEN and CDR2 SYDVKM. The CDR3, as DNA: TGTGCCAGCAGTTTCTTTTACCCAGGGAGCAATCAGCCCCAGCATTTT. Amino acid sequence: CASSFFYPGSNQPQHF. Full variable domain (outside the CDR3, taken from reference TRBV28 and TRBJ1-5): DVKVTQSSRYLVKRTGEKVFLECVQDMDHENMFWYRQDPGLGLRLIYFSYDVKMKEKGDIPEGYSVSREKKERFSLILESASTNQTSMYLCASSFFYPGSNQPQHFGDGTRLSIL.

The chain is built from TRBV7-2 and TRBJ1-5; D is undetermined. Trimming left V 1 base short and J 0 bases short, with 10 bases between. CDR1 and CDR2 (germline): SGHTA, FQGNSA. The CDR3 is 16 residues long. The CDR3: CASSLGGLASNQPQHF. In nucleotides, the CDR3 is TGTGCCAGCAGCTTAGGGGGTCTCGCTAGCAATCAGCCCCAGCATTTT.

The J gene is TRBJ1-2, the V gene TRBV30; no firm D call. The CDR3 runs to 12 residues. The V gene's germline CDR1 is GTSNPN and CDR2 SVGIG (reference sequence). Trimming removed 3 bases at V and 4 bases at J, with 9 bases between. The CDR3 bases are TGTGCCTGGAGCTGGACCGCCTATGGCTACACCTTC. It translates to CAWSWTAYGYTF.

V gene TRBV7-3 combines with J gene TRBJ2-3; D might be TRBD2 (6 bases). Germline CDR1 SGHTA, CDR2 FQGTGA. The CDR3 runs 14 residues. V was trimmed by 5 bases and J by 6 bases, leaving 15 bases between them. Written as DNA, the CDR3 is TGTGCCAGCAGCGAGACTAGGGACCGCGATACGCAGTATTTT. This codes for CASSETRDRDTQYF.